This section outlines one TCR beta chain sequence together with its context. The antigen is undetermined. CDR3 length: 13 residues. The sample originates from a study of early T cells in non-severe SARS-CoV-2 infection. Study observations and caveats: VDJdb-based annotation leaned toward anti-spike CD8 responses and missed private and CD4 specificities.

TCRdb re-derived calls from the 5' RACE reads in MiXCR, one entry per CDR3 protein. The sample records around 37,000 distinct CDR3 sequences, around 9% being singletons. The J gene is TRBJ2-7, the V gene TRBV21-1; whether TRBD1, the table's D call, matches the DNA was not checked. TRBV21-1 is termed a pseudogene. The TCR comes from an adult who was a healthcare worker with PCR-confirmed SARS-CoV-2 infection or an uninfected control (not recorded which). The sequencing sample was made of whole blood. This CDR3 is CASTPGTVNEQYF. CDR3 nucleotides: TGTGCCAGCACCCCAGGGACAGTGAACGAGCAGTACTTC.